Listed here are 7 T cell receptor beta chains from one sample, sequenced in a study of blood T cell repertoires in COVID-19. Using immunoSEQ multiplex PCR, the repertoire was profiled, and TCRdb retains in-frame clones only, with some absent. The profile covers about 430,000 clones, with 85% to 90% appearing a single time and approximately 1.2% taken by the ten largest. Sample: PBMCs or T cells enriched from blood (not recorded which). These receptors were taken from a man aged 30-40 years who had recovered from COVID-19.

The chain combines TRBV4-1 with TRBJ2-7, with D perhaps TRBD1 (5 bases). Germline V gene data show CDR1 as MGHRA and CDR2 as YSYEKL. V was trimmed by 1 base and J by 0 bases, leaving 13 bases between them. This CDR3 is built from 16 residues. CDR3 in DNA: TGCGCCAGCAGCCAAGTAGACAGTCTATCCTCCTACGAGCAGTACTTC. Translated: CASSQVDSLSSYEQYF.

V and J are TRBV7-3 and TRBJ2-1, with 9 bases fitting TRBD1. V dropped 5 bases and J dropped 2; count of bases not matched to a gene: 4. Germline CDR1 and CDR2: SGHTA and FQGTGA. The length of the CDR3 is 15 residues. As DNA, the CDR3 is TGTGCCAGCAGCCTGGACAGGGGCACCTACAATGAGCAGTTCTTC. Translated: CASSLDRGTYNEQFF.

The CDR3 spells CASSLLPWGGGAGELFF. The CDR3, as DNA: TGTGCCAGCAGTCTACTTCCCTGGGGAGGAGGCGCCGGGGAGCTGTTTTTT. The chain joins TRBV5-6 to TRBJ2-2; the D gene is possibly TRBD2 (6 bases). The CDR3 length is 17 residues. Trimming cost V 5 bases and J 6 bases, with 23 bases left between them. Germline lookup yields CDR1 SGHDT and CDR2 YYEEEE.

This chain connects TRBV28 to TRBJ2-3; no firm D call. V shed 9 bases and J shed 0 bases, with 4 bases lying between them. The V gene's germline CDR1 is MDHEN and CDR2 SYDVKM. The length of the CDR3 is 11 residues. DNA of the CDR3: TGTGCCAGTTCTAGCACAGATACGCAGTATTTT. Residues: CASSSTDTQYF.

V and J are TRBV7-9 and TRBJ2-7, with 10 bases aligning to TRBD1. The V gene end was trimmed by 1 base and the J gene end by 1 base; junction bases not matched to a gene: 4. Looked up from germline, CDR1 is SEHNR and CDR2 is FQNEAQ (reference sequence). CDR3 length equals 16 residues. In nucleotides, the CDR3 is TGTGCCAGCAGCTTAGTGGGACAGGGGTCTTCCTACGAGCAGTACTTC. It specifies CASSLVGQGSSYEQYF.

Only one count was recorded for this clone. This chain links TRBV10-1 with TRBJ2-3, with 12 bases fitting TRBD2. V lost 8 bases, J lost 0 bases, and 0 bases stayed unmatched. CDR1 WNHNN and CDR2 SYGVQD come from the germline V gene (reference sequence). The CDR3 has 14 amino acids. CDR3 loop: CASGTSGSTDTQYF. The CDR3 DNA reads TGCGCCAGCGGGACTAGCGGGAGCACAGATACGCAGTATTTT.

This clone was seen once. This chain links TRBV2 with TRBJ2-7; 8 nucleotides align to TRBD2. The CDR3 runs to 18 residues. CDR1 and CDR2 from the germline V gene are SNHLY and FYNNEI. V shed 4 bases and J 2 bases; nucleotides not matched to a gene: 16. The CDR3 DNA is TGTGCCAGCAGTGCCCCCTCTAGCGGGTCCCCCAATCCCTACGAGCAGTACTTC. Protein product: CASSAPSSGSPNPYEQYF.